The 16 T cell receptor beta chains listed next were all sequenced from one sample in a study of type 1 regulatory T cells. Whole-study findings and limits: Compared with non-Tr1 cells, Tr1 cells showed a narrower TCR repertoire.

TCRdb used MiXCR to reprocess the reads, holding one entry per CDR3 protein. The table shows tens of thousands of distinct CDR3 sequences, with around 21% occurring only once. No antigens are known for them. Sequencing was done on a sample of cultured type 1 regulatory T (Tr1) cells, either the whole culture or a sorted fraction (not recorded which). The receptors stem from a human donor in good health.

This clonotype was seen a single time. V is TRBV5-1 and J is TRBJ2-3; 8 nucleotides agree with TRBD2. The length of the CDR3 is 16 residues. V gave up 5 bases and J gave up 3 bases; unmatched junction bases: 11. Germline values: CDR1 SGHRS, CDR2 YFSETQ. The CDR3 reads CASRRGGDELTDTQYF. DNA for the CDR3: TGCGCCAGCAGACGGGGGGGAGATGAGTTGACAGATACGCAGTATTTT.

The gene calls are TRBV12-3 or TRBV12-4 and TRBJ2-7; TRBD1 matches 9 bases. V gave up 6 bases and J gave up 5 bases; unmatched junction bases: 2. The CDR3 sequence is 12 residues long. In DNA, the CDR3 is TGTGCCAGCAGACGACAGGGGGACGAGCAGTACTTC. It codes for CASRRQGDEQYF.

Only a few counts were recorded for this clonotype. This chain uses TRBV27 with TRBJ2-7; 12 bases map to TRBD2. This CDR3 region has 16 residues. Trimming cost V 5 bases and J 1 base; bases outside gene matches: 6. Germline-derived CDR1 and CDR2 are MNHEY and SMNVEV (reference sequence). Written as DNA, the CDR3 is TGTGCCAGCAGTCCGATGACTAGCGGGAGATCCTACGAGCAGTACTTC. It translates to CASSPMTSGRSYEQYF.

This chain connects TRBV23-1 to TRBJ1-2; TRBD1 aligns across 9 bases. TRBV23-1 is an open reading frame, and its role is uncertain. The CDR3 runs to 17 residues. Trimming at V came to 0 bases and at J to 5 bases, leaving 10 bases not matched to a gene. CDR3 amino acids: CASSQSSVRDRDYGYTF. CDR3 coding DNA: TGCGCCAGCAGTCAATCGAGCGTCAGGGACAGGGATTATGGCTACACCTTC.

This clonotype has more than one count but fewer than ten. V usage is TRBV6-5 and J usage is TRBJ2-5; TRBD1 matches 10 bases. Germline values: CDR1 MNHEY, CDR2 SVGAGI. J lost 5 bases, V lost 6 bases, and 9 bases had no gene match. This CDR3 has 15 residues. DNA for the CDR3: TGTGCCAGCAGGCTCGGGACAGGGGAGGTGGAGACCCAGTACTTC. This sequence encodes CASRLGTGEVETQYF.

In this sample, this clonotype turned up a few times. The gene calls are TRBV7-2 and TRBJ1-1; the match to TRBD1 covers 9 bases. The J segment lost 3 bases and the V segment lost 5 bases, leaving 7 bases of the junction unmatched. Per germline, CDR1 SGHTA and CDR2 FQGNSA. This CDR3 spans 15 amino acids. CDR3 DNA: TGTGCCAGCAGCATCCAACAGGGGGCCCACACTGAAGCTTTCTTT. Its protein is CASSIQQGAHTEAFF.

This chain joins TRBV10-3 and TRBJ1-3; no clear D. Deletions cut 11 bases from V and 7 bases from J, with 15 bases between. CDR3 length equals 12 residues. Germline V gene data show CDR1 as ENHRY and CDR2 as SYGVKD. The chain's CDR3 is CASKGSENTIYF. The CDR3 DNA reads as TGTGCCTCCAAGGGCAGTGAGAACACCATATATTTT.

There are a few counts of this clonotype. The rearrangement links TRBV9 to TRBJ2-7; 12 nucleotides agree with TRBD2. Germline CDR1 is SGDLS and CDR2 is YYNGEE. This CDR3 has 14 amino acids. Losses at the gene ends were 3 bases for V and 5 bases for J; bases not matched to a gene: 3. CDR3 residues: CASSGTSGINEQYF. As DNA, the CDR3 is TGTGCCAGCAGCGGGACTAGCGGGATCAACGAGCAGTACTTC.

This clonotype was seen only a few times. The chain recombines TRBV7-9 with TRBJ2-7, with 12 bases lining up with TRBD1. Germline-derived CDR1 and CDR2 are SEHNR and FQNEAQ (reference sequence). V lost 5 bases and J lost 0; bases outside the gene matches: 8. This CDR3 comprises 17 residues. This CDR3 reads CASSLGTGGAGSYEQYF. DNA of the CDR3: TGTGCCAGCAGCCTAGGGACAGGGGGCGCGGGCTCCTACGAGCAGTACTTC.

This clonotype occurred a few times. V usage is TRBV5-1 and J usage is TRBJ2-3; no clear D. Germline V CDR1 and CDR2: SGHRS, YFSETQ. The CDR3 has 13 residues. V lost 2 bases to trimming and J lost 0 bases, with 4 bases between them. CDR3 region: CASSLTSTDTQYF. DNA of the CDR3: TGCGCCAGCAGCTTAACTAGCACAGATACGCAGTATTTT.

Here the CDR3 DNA reads TGCAGTGCTAGAGGCACCCCTGGGACTAGCGGGAGGTCCCGAAGCTACGAGCAGTACTTC. As protein: CSARGTPGTSGRSRSYEQYF. The chain links TRBV20-1 to TRBJ2-7; 15 bases map to TRBD2. The CDR3 has 20 residues. CDR1 and CDR2 (germline): DFQATT, SNEGSKA (reference sequence). With V trimmed by 1 base and J by 3 bases, 16 bases remained unmatched.

This clonotype was seen a handful of times. V and J are TRBV4-3 and TRBJ2-3; weak D call: TRBD2 (6 bases). V lost 4 bases and J 5 bases, leaving 10 bases between the germline ends. This CDR3 is built from 13 residues. Germline V lookup: CDR1 LGHNA, CDR2 YSLEER. The CDR3 loop is CASSLMGGDTQYF. CDR3 nucleotide sequence: TGCGCCAGCAGCCTAATGGGGGGAGATACGCAGTATTTT.

The rearrangement joins TRBV5-1 to TRBJ1-1; the D gene is possibly TRBD1 (5 bases). Germline CDR1 SGHRS, CDR2 YFSETQ. Trimming removed 5 bases from V and 0 bases from J, with 14 bases in between. This CDR3 comprises 15 residues. The CDR3 loop reads CASSGLWGMNTEAFF. The CDR3 DNA reads as TGCGCCAGCAGTGGACTCTGGGGGATGAACACTGAAGCTTTCTTT.

This clonotype was observed a handful of times. V gene TRBV14 combines with J gene TRBJ2-3, with unresolved D. V was pared by 4 bases and J by 6 bases, with 11 bases between. The germline V gene has CDR1 SGHDN and CDR2 FVKESK. The CDR3 covers 13 residues. CDR3 sequence reads: CASSLVGRDTQYF. The CDR3 nucleotides are TGTGCCAGCAGCCTGGTAGGGCGCGATACGCAGTATTTT. The full variable domain, its missing parts supplied by reference TRBV14 and TRBJ2-3, is EAGVTQFPSHSVIEKGQTVTLRCDPISGHDNLYWYRRVMGKEIKFLLHFVKESKQDESGMPNNRFLAERTGGTYSTLKVQPAELEDSGVYFCASSLVGRDTQYFGPGTRLTVL.

This chain connects TRBV7-3 to TRBJ1-1, with TRBD1 identical over 8 bases. Germline V gene lookup returns CDR1 SGHTA and CDR2 FQGTGA. The ends lost 2 bases at V and 1 base at J; junction bases unmatched: 3. CDR3 length: 15 residues. The CDR3 coding sequence is TGTGCCAGCAGCTTAGGGGGGACAGGGAACACTGAAGCTTTCTTT. The encoded protein is CASSLGGTGNTEAFF.

This clonotype was counted at least ten times. The chain joins TRBV15 to TRBJ1-5; D unresolved. V lost 0 bases and J 6 bases, leaving 9 bases between the germline ends. The CDR3 contains 14 residues. The germline CDR1 and CDR2 sequences are LNHNV and YYDKDF (reference sequence). CDR3 bases: TGTGCCACCAGCAGAGATAATACTCTTCAGCCCCAGCATTTT. It yields the protein CATSRDNTLQPQHF.